The 10 T cell receptor beta chains given below trace back to one sample, sequenced in a study of T cell responses to AZD1222 COVID-19 vaccine (dated by TCRdb to the early 2020s). The receptor library was made with the immunoSEQ multiplex PCR assay. TCRdb holds this immuneACCESS table with in-frame rearrangements only. Some clones are missing; in checked studies, unresolved V genes explain under half, and the rest has no known cause. This sample holds about 140,000 clones; around 90% were observed only once. Of the sample, roughly 5.1% falls within the top ten clones. Per the publication, the time point label means: baseline before first vaccination. The specimen comprised peripheral blood, sampled on day 0 of AZD1222 vaccination. The receptors derive from an adult in good health.

The V gene is TRBV7-2, the J gene TRBJ2-1, with TRBD2 identical over 8 bases. The CDR3 runs to 15 residues. CDR1 and CDR2 (germline): SGHTA, FQGNSA. The J segment lost 4 bases and the V segment lost 3 bases, leaving 5 bases of the junction unmatched. The CDR3 coding sequence is TGTGCCAGCAGCTTTGGCGGGGGGCCATACAATGAGCAGTTCTTC. It codes for CASSFGGGPYNEQFF.

The chain combines TRBV19 with TRBJ1-2; D is uncertain. The V end lost 9 bases, the J end lost 3 bases, and 17 bases lay between the germline ends. Germline V gives CDR1 LNHDA, CDR2 SQIVND (reference sequence). This CDR3 is built from 14 residues. The CDR3 region has the DNA TGTGCCAGCACTGGGAAGCAGTTCGACTATGGCTACACCTTC. It codes for CASTGKQFDYGYTF.

V gene TRBV19 combines with J gene TRBJ2-2; TRBD1 agrees at 9 bases. The germline CDR1 and CDR2 sequences are LNHDA and SQIVND (reference sequence). Losses at the gene ends were 4 bases for V and 6 bases for J; bases not matched to a gene: 6. CDR3 size: 15 residues. The CDR3 DNA follows: TGTGCCAGTAGTAAACCCGGGACAGGGCCCGGGGAGCTGTTTTTT. Translation gives CASSKPGTGPGELFF. The complete variable domain, with remaining parts taken from reference TRBV19 and TRBJ2-2, reads DGGITQSPKYLFRKEGQNVTLSCEQNLNHDAMYWYRQDPGQGLRLIYYSQIVNDFQKGDIAEGYSVSREKKESFPLTVTSAQKNPTAFYLCASSKPGTGPGELFFGEGSRLTVL.

This chain joins TRBV28 and TRBJ1-2; D uncertain. V was cut by 2 bases and J by 2 bases, with 9 bases left in between. The CDR3 is 14 amino acids. CDR1 is MDHEN, CDR2 SYDVKM, per germline. The CDR3, as DNA: TGTGCCAGCAGTTTAGCCGGGCCCAACTATGGCTACACCTTC. Translating it yields CASSLAGPNYGYTF.

This clone was seen just once. The V and J genes are TRBV4-1 and TRBJ1-4; 9 positions agree with TRBD1. From germline, CDR1 is MGHRA and CDR2 YSYEKL. The CDR3 runs to 16 residues. With V trimmed by 2 bases and J by 8 bases, 9 bases remained unmatched. In nucleotides, the CDR3 is TGCGCCAGCAGCCAAAACAACAGGGGGCTCGGGGAAAAACTGTTTTTT. It encodes CASSQNNRGLGEKLFF.

J is TRBJ1-4 and V is TRBV5-8; D perhaps matches TRBD1 (5 bases). V was shortened by 4 bases and J by 14 bases, with 18 bases between the two germline ends. CDR1 and CDR2 from the germline V gene are SGHTS and YDEGEE. The CDR3 has 13 amino acids. CDR3 in amino acids: CASSLRGGRGLFF. The CDR3 DNA follows: TGTGCCAGCAGCCTGCGGGGGGGTCGGGGGCTGTTTTTT.

The J gene is TRBJ1-5, the V gene TRBV27, with D possibly being TRBD1 (6 bases). The CDR3 has 14 residues. The germline V gene encodes CDR1 MNHEY and CDR2 SMNVEV (reference sequence). V lost 5 bases, J lost 6 bases, and 14 bases lay in between. The CDR3 DNA follows: TGTGCCAGCAGTCAACAGGGTATCCCTCAGCCCCAGCATTTT. This translates into CASSQQGIPQPQHF.

This chain's CDR3 is CASSPYGHSNQPQHF. The DNA of the CDR3 is TGTGCCAGCAGCCCCTACGGACATAGCAATCAGCCCCAGCATTTT. The V gene is TRBV9, the J gene TRBJ1-5, with a tentative D call TRBD1 (5 bases). Per the germline V gene, CDR1 is SGDLS and CDR2 is YYNGEE. The CDR3 runs to 15 residues. V lost 4 bases, J lost 0 bases, and 11 bases lay in between.

The chain couples TRBV28 to TRBJ2-1; tentatively, D is TRBD2 (6 bases). Germline V gives CDR1 MDHEN, CDR2 SYDVKM. Trimming pared 3 bases from V and 8 bases from J, leaving 14 bases between. This CDR3 region has 14 residues. The CDR3 DNA reads as TGTGCCAGCAGTTTCGGACACGGGAGCGATGAGCAGTTCTTC. Translation: CASSFGHGSDEQFF.

The chain has TRBV28 and TRBJ1-2, with 7 bases identical to TRBD1. Germline V lookup: CDR1 MDHEN, CDR2 SYDVKM. The junction had 6 bases not matched to a gene; V was cut back by 3 bases and J by 8 bases. CDR3 length: 13 amino acids. CDR3 sequence: CASSFRGQEGYTF. CDR3 sequence (DNA): TGTGCCAGCAGTTTCCGAGGACAGGAGGGCTACACCTTC.